The rows below give T cell receptor beta chains drawn from one sample of a study of control samples from healthy donors and cancer patients. Clones were read by immunoSEQ multiplex PCR, and TCRdb kept only the in-frame ones, dropping some. The sample records 55,000 to 65,000 clones, 87% being singletons. Input material: PBMCs. The receptors were sampled from a woman aged 55 to 70 with lung cancer. The CDR3 runs from the conserved cysteine through the conserved F or W. D genes are given only for firm matches. The listing skips clone size in some rows; elsewhere it reads once, few, many or a size class.

>.|TRBJ2-7|TRBD1|TRBV18
TGTGCCAGCTCATTGACAGGGGGGCCCTACGAGCAGTACTTC
CASSLTGGPYEQYF
>.|TRBJ1-1|.|TRBV18
TGTGCCAGCTCACTCGGGGCAGGGTGGAACACTGAAGCTTTCTTT
CASSLGAGWNTEAFF
>.|TRBJ1-2|.|TRBV5-1
TGCGCCAGCAGCAGGACGGGGGGAAACTATGGCTACACCTTC
CASSRTGGNYGYTF
>.|TRBJ1-1|TRBD1|TRBV11-2
TGTGCCAGCAGCGCAGGACAGGCGAACACTGAAGCTTTCTTT
CASSAGQANTEAFF
>.|TRBJ1-2|.|TRBV27
TGTGCCAGCAGTCCCCGGACCGGGAACTACTATGGCTACACCTTC
CASSPRTGNYYGYTF
>.|TRBJ2-2|TRBD1|TRBV18
TGTGCCAGTGGACCCGGGACAGTCACCGGGGAGCTGTTTTTT
CASGPGTVTGELFF
>.|TRBJ1-4|.|TRBV5-1
TGCGCCAGCAGCTTGGGGGGACGCAGAGATGAAAAACTGTTTTTT
CASSLGGRRDEKLFF
>once|TRBJ1-6|TRBD1|TRBV5-4
TGTGCCAGCAGCTGGGATGGGACAGGGGAATCACCCCTCCACTTT
CASSWDGTGESPLHF
>.|TRBJ1-6|.|TRBV19
TGTGCCAGTAGTATATCGGGACGAAGTTGGAATTCACCCCTCCACTTT
CASSISGRSWNSPLHF
>.|TRBJ2-1|.|TRBV9
TGTGCCAGCAGCGTAGAGATCCGGGGGGCCTTCAATGAGCAGTTCTTC
CASSVEIRGAFNEQFF
>.|TRBJ1-1|.|TRBV5-1
TGCGCCAGCAGCTGGGCGTTGGTGAACACTGAAGCTTTCTTT
CASSWALVNTEAFF
>.|TRBJ1-4|.|TRBV12-5
TGTGCTAGTGGTTTGGTACTGGGGAGGCTTAATGAAAAACTGTTTTTT
CASGLVLGRLNEKLFF
>once|TRBJ1-2|.|TRBV7-3
TGTGCCAGCAGCCTGGGGGCAGGGGAAGGCTACACCTTC
CASSLGAGEGYTF
>.|TRBJ2-7|.|TRBV10-3
TGTGCCATCAGTGAGTGGCGAGGGGGAACCTACGAGCAGTACTTC
CAISEWRGGTYEQYF
>.|TRBJ2-1|.|TRBV29-1
TGCAGCGTTTTTCATCAGGCCAATGAGCAGTTCTTC
CSVFHQANEQFF
>.|TRBJ1-1|.|TRBV7-8
TGTGCCAGCAGCCTTGGGCCAGGAGGAGCTGAAGCTTTCTTT
CASSLGPGGAEAFF
>.|TRBJ2-5|TRBD2|TRBV5-1
TGCGCCAGCAGCTTGGGGCCGGGTGCGGGGGGTCTGGAGACCCAGTACTTC
CASSLGPGAGGLETQYF
>.|TRBJ1-1|TRBD1|TRBV12-3/TRBV12-4
TGTGCCAGCAGTCTCGGACAGGGTAAAGCTTTCTTT
CASSLGQGKAFF
>.|TRBJ2-5|.|TRBV6-5
TGTGCCAGCAGGGGGACATCCCCGGAGACCCAGTACTTC
CASRGTSPETQYF
>.|TRBJ2-7|.|TRBV28
TGTGCCAGCAGCTCCCTGGGGGGAGTGCCGAACTACGAGCAGTACTTC
CASSSLGGVPNYEQYF
>once|TRBJ2-3|.|TRBV9
TGTGCCAGCAGCTCCCGGGGCAGCGGAAACACAGATACGCAGTATTTT
CASSSRGSGNTDTQYF
>.|TRBJ2-3|.|TRBV2
TGTGCCAGCAGTGAGACCGATGGGGGCAGCGCAGATACGCAGTATTTT
CASSETDGGSADTQYF
>.|TRBJ1-1|.|TRBV19
TGTGCCAGTAGTATAAGGGGGAACACTGAAGCTTTCTTT
CASSIRGNTEAFF
>.|TRBJ2-2|.|TRBV7-6
TGTGCCAGCAGCTTAGTTCAGGGTGGAACCGGGGAGCTGTTTTTT
CASSLVQGGTGELFF
>once|TRBJ2-2|.|TRBV7-8
TGTGCCAGCAGCTTAGGGGCAGGGAACGCGAACACCGGGGAGCTGTTTTTT
CASSLGAGNANTGELFF
>.|TRBJ2-2|.|TRBV11-3
TGTGCCAGCAGCAGAGGGGCGTACGGGGAGCTGTTTTTT
CASSRGAYGELFF
>.|TRBJ1-2|TRBD1|TRBV6-5
TGTGCCAGCAGTCCGGGACAGGGGTGGGATGGCTACACCTTC
CASSPGQGWDGYTF
>once|TRBJ1-1|.|TRBV19
TGTGCCAGTAGTATAAGCGGGACGGTGAACACTGAAGCTTTCTTT
CASSISGTVNTEAFF
>.|TRBJ2-1|TRBD2|TRBV5-6
TGTGCCAGCAGCTTGGAACTAGCGGGAGCTCATGAGCAGTTCTTC
CASSLELAGAHEQFF
>.|TRBJ2-5|.|TRBV19
TGTGCCAGTAGCCACCAGGGCATACTAGAAGAGACCCAGTACTTC
CASSHQGILEETQYF
>.|TRBJ2-1|.|TRBV12-5
TGTGCTAGTGGCCTCAGGGCCAATGAGCAGTTCTTC
CASGLRANEQFF
>.|TRBJ1-3|.|TRBV28
TGTGCCAGCAGTCCGCCGGGGTCTGGAAACACCATATATTTT
CASSPPGSGNTIYF
>.|TRBJ2-3|.|TRBV28
TGTGCCAGCAGTGGGACATTTAGCACAGATACGCAGTATTTT
CASSGTFSTDTQYF
>few|TRBJ1-1|.|TRBV27
TGTGCCAGCAGTCCGACCGGTGTCGGCACTGAAGCTTTCTTT
CASSPTGVGTEAFF
>.|TRBJ1-2|TRBD1|TRBV19
TGTGCCAGTAGTTTCGGGACAGGGGTGGATGGCTACACCTTC
CASSFGTGVDGYTF
>.|TRBJ1-2|.|TRBV4-1
TGCGCCAGCAGCCACAGGGCCTATGGCTACACCTTC
CASSHRAYGYTF
>once|TRBJ2-7|.|TRBV6-5
TGTGCCAGCAGCGCAGTGGGGGCCTACGAGCAGTACTTC
CASSAVGAYEQYF
>.|TRBJ1-2|.|TRBV18
TGTGCCAGCTCGCTAGAGACGGGACGCCCCTATGGCTACACCTTC
CASSLETGRPYGYTF
>.|TRBJ1-2|.|TRBV6-5
TGTGCCAGCAGAGAGACACACTATGGCTACACCTTC
CASRETHYGYTF
>.|TRBJ1-2|TRBD1|TRBV5-1
TGCGCCAGCAGCTCCCTAGGGACAGACTATGGCTACACCTTC
CASSSLGTDYGYTF
>.|TRBJ1-5|.|TRBV2
TGTGCCAGCAAGACAGACTTAAATCAGCCTCAGCATTTT
CASKTDLNQPQHF